A single sample gave rise to the 13 T cell receptor beta chains below, sequenced in a study of identical twins' blood T cells. TCRdb passed the 5' RACE reads through MiXCR, listing each CDR3 protein once. The repertoire holds hundreds of thousands of distinct CDR3 sequences, with more than 25% as singletons. Sequencing was done on a sample of PBMCs. These receptors all stem from a woman aged 18-55 years in good health.

This clonotype was detected ten times or more. V gene TRBV3-1 combines with J gene TRBJ1-1; possibly TRBD1 for D (5 bases). The CDR3 runs to 11 residues. Deletions cut 3 bases from V and 8 bases from J, with 7 bases between. The V gene's germline CDR1 is LGHDT and CDR2 YNNKEL (reference sequence). Here the CDR3 DNA reads TGTGCCAGCAGCCACGGGGGGGAAGCTTTCTTT. It is translated as CASSHGGEAFF.

V and J are TRBV27 and TRBJ1-5, with 9 bases identical to TRBD1. V was pared by 3 bases and J by 4 bases, with 4 bases of the junction left unmatched. In germline, CDR1 is MNHEY, CDR2 SMNVEV (reference sequence). CDR3 length equals 15 residues. The DNA for the CDR3 is TGTGCCAGCAGTTTTGGACAGGGGAGGAATCAGCCCCAGCATTTT. Encoded protein: CASSFGQGRNQPQHF.

This clonotype was recorded a few times. This chain uses TRBV27 with TRBJ1-1; 7 positions agree with TRBD1. The CDR3 length is 13 residues. V shed 2 bases and J 6 bases; nucleotides not matched to a gene: 3. CDR1 MNHEY and CDR2 SMNVEV come from the germline V gene (reference sequence). The CDR3 coding sequence is TGTGCCAGCAGTTTAACAGGACAGGCTGAAGCTTTCTTT. Encoded protein: CASSLTGQAEAFF.

This clonotype was seen only a few times. The chain has TRBV5-6 and TRBJ1-1, with D tentatively TRBD1 (5 bases). Germline values: CDR1 SGHDT, CDR2 YYEEEE. The CDR3 length is 15 residues. The V and J ends lost 3 bases and 1 base respectively, with 13 bases between them. As DNA, the CDR3 is TGTGCCAGCAGCTCACATAGTGGGGGGAACACTGAAGCTTTCTTT. It codes for CASSSHSGGNTEAFF.

J is TRBJ2-1 and V is TRBV7-2, with 8 bases aligning to TRBD2. With 2 bases clipped from V and 6 bases from J, the junction kept 12 bases outside the gene matches. CDR1 SGHTA and CDR2 FQGNSA come from the germline V gene. The CDR3 extends over 17 amino acids. In DNA form, the CDR3 reads TGTGCCAGCAGCTTATCCAATAGCGGGGCGGGGGCCAATGAGCAGTTCTTC. As protein: CASSLSNSGAGANEQFF. Based on the CDR3 plus reference TRBV7-2 and TRBJ2-1, the full variable domain is GAGVSQSPSNKVTEKGKDVELRCDPISGHTALYWYRQSLGQGLEFLIYFQGNSAPDKSGLPSDRFSAERTGGSVSTLTIQRTQQEDSAVYLCASSLSNSGAGANEQFFGPGTRLTVL.

This rearrangement joins TRBV5-1 to TRBJ1-2, with D unclear. Trimming removed 4 bases from V and 2 bases from J, with 9 bases in between. Germline-derived CDR1 and CDR2 are SGHRS and YFSETQ. The CDR3 runs to 13 residues. The CDR3 loop reads CASSDPRNYGYTF. CDR3 DNA sequence: TGCGCCAGCAGCGACCCGAGGAACTATGGCTACACCTTC.

J is TRBJ2-1 and V is TRBV3-1, with no clear D. The CDR3 is 13 residues long. V gave up 1 base and J gave up 9 bases, with 10 bases separating them. From germline, CDR1 is LGHDT and CDR2 YNNKEL (reference sequence). CDR3 in DNA: TGTGCCAGCAGCCAAGGTGGATTTGGTGAGCAGTTCTTC. Protein sequence: CASSQGGFGEQFF.

The chain recombines TRBV19 with TRBJ2-3; tentatively, D is TRBD1 or TRBD2 (5 bases each). Per germline, CDR1 LNHDA and CDR2 SQIVND (reference sequence). This CDR3 region has 14 residues. Trimming took 6 bases from V and 5 from J, leaving 15 bases between them. CDR3 in amino acids: CASRSGRAGDTQYF. The DNA for the CDR3 is TGTGCCAGTAGGTCCGGCAGGGCGGGAGATACGCAGTATTTT.

The chain has TRBV4-3 and TRBJ1-6, with TRBD1 matching 7 bases. Germline V lookup: CDR1 LGHNA, CDR2 YSLEER. The CDR3 consists of 16 residues. Trimming took 3 bases from V and 6 from J; bases not matched to a gene: 8. The CDR3 spells CASSQSLGQVNSPLHF. CDR3 nucleotide sequence: TGCGCCAGCAGCCAGTCCCTCGGACAGGTTAATTCACCCCTCCACTTT.

The chain has TRBV12-3 or TRBV12-4 and TRBJ2-1; possible D gene TRBD2, 7 bases. Trimming cost V 6 bases and J 0 bases, with 15 bases left between them. The CDR3 covers 16 residues. The CDR3 is CASRKSGTLSYNEQFF. CDR3 bases: TGTGCCAGCAGGAAAAGCGGGACACTCTCCTACAATGAGCAGTTCTTC.

J is TRBJ2-2 and V is TRBV27; a possible D gene is TRBD2 (5 bases). Trimming removed 7 bases at V and 3 bases at J, with 9 bases between. The CDR3 loop spans 13 amino acids. Germline assignment: CDR1 MNHEY and CDR2 SMNVEV (reference sequence). The CDR3 sequence: CASTRGYTGELFF. CDR3 bases: TGTGCCAGCACCCGAGGGTACACCGGGGAGCTGTTTTTT.

This clonotype was recorded a few times. The gene calls are TRBV27 and TRBJ2-7; 8 bases are a match to TRBD2. V was clipped by 2 bases and J by 3 bases; unmatched bases: 3. Germline V CDR1 and CDR2: MNHEY, SMNVEV (reference sequence). This CDR3 comprises 14 residues. The CDR3, as DNA: TGTGCCAGCAGTTTAATGCTAGCGGGCTACGAGCAGTACTTC. Protein sequence: CASSLMLAGYEQYF.

This clonotype was counted only a few times. The rearrangement links TRBV20-1 to TRBJ2-2; D call uncertain. V was clipped by 2 bases and J by 7 bases, with 8 bases between them. This CDR3 region has 12 residues. The germline V gene has CDR1 DFQATT and CDR2 SNEGSKA (reference sequence). CDR3: CSARSVGGELFF. The CDR3 nucleotides read TGCAGTGCTAGATCGGTGGGCGGGGAGCTGTTTTTT.